These T cell receptor beta chains were read from a single sample in a study of OX40 agonist ivuxolimab in advanced cancers. Clones were sequenced by immunoSEQ multiplex PCR, and TCRdb holds only the in-frame ones, with some missing. The repertoire includes tens of thousands of clones, approximately 83% of them detected once, and 28% sits in the top ten. The sample consisted of CD4+ or CD8+ T cells sorted from blood, taken in a trial of the OX40 agonist ivuxolimab. The receptors come from an adult with an advanced solid tumor such as melanoma, head and neck, liver or kidney cancer. Each CDR3 is given with its conserved first and last residue. The D gene is left open where the match is weak. Some rows have no size entry. The others give once, few or many, or a class for an expanded clone.

abundance: .; d_gene: .; j_gene: TRBJ2-5; v_gene: TRBV7-9; CDR3nt: TGTGCCAGCAGTCCTAGACAGCAAGAGACCCAGTACTTC; CDR3aa: CASSPRQQETQYF
abundance: .; d_gene: .; j_gene: TRBJ2-5; v_gene: TRBV27; CDR3nt: TGTGCCAGCAGTTTACTGGGGGAGACCCAGTACTTC; CDR3aa: CASSLLGETQYF
abundance: .; d_gene: .; j_gene: TRBJ2-3; v_gene: TRBV5-4; CDR3nt: TGTGCCAGCAGCTTGGCCCACCGGGACCGCACAGATACGCAGTATTTT; CDR3aa: CASSLAHRDRTDTQYF
abundance: .; d_gene: TRBD1; j_gene: TRBJ2-3; v_gene: TRBV6-1; CDR3nt: TGTGCCAGCAGTGAAGAAGATGCCGGACAGGGGGCGATGGGCACAGATACGCAGTATTTT; CDR3aa: CASSEEDAGQGAMGTDTQYF
abundance: .; d_gene: TRBD1; j_gene: TRBJ1-5; v_gene: TRBV5-8; CDR3nt: TGTGCCAGCAGCTGGGACAGGAGGGAGGGTCAGCCCCAGCATTTT; CDR3aa: CASSWDRREGQPQHF
abundance: once; d_gene: TRBD2; j_gene: TRBJ2-1; v_gene: TRBV11-3; CDR3nt: TGTGCCAGCAGCCCCGGGAGGGGTAATGAGCAGTTCTTC; CDR3aa: CASSPGRGNEQFF
abundance: .; d_gene: TRBD1; j_gene: TRBJ2-5; v_gene: TRBV4-1; CDR3nt: TGCGCCAGCAGCCAAGCGATGGCAGGGGGTGTGGGAGAGACCCAGTACTTC; CDR3aa: CASSQAMAGGVGETQYF
abundance: .; d_gene: .; j_gene: TRBJ1-1; v_gene: TRBV7-9; CDR3nt: TGTGCCAGCAGCTTAGAGGCAGGGGAGAACACTGAAGCTTTCTTT; CDR3aa: CASSLEAGENTEAFF
abundance: once; d_gene: TRBD2; j_gene: TRBJ2-3; v_gene: TRBV12-5; CDR3nt: TGTGCTAGTGGTTTGAGCGGGGGCCCACCGGATACGCAGTATTTT; CDR3aa: CASGLSGGPPDTQYF
abundance: .; d_gene: .; j_gene: TRBJ2-2; v_gene: TRBV7-9; CDR3nt: TGTGCCAGCAGCTTTCCCCTGGAGCAAAACACCGGGGAGCTGTTTTTT; CDR3aa: CASSFPLEQNTGELFF
abundance: .; d_gene: .; j_gene: TRBJ2-3; v_gene: TRBV6-1; CDR3nt: TGTGCCAGCAGTGAACCCCTAGCAAGTTATGATACGCAGTATTTT; CDR3aa: CASSEPLASYDTQYF
abundance: .; d_gene: .; j_gene: TRBJ1-5; v_gene: TRBV4-1; CDR3nt: TGCGCCAGCAGCCAAGAGTTAAATCAGCCCCAGCATTTT; CDR3aa: CASSQELNQPQHF
abundance: .; d_gene: TRBD2; j_gene: TRBJ2-3; v_gene: TRBV27; CDR3nt: TGTGCCAGCAGTTCCATCGCACTAGCGGGGGGGCCCGATACGCAGTATTTT; CDR3aa: CASSSIALAGGPDTQYF
abundance: .; d_gene: TRBD1; j_gene: TRBJ1-5; v_gene: TRBV28; CDR3nt: TGTGCCAGCAGACCGACAGGGGAATATCAGCCCCAGCATTTT; CDR3aa: CASRPTGEYQPQHF
abundance: .; d_gene: .; j_gene: TRBJ2-7; v_gene: TRBV9; CDR3nt: TGTGCCAGCAGCGTAGGTCCGAGCGATCTCTACGAGCAGTACTTC; CDR3aa: CASSVGPSDLYEQYF
abundance: .; d_gene: TRBD1; j_gene: TRBJ1-4; v_gene: TRBV27; CDR3nt: TGTGCCAGCAGTTCCATAGGGACAGGATATAAACATGAAAAACTGTTTTTT; CDR3aa: CASSSIGTGYKHEKLFF
abundance: .; d_gene: TRBD2; j_gene: TRBJ2-2; v_gene: TRBV11-3; CDR3nt: TGTGCCAGCAGCCCCGCGGGGGGGCCGATCGGCACCGGGGAGCTGTTTTTT; CDR3aa: CASSPAGGPIGTGELFF
abundance: .; d_gene: TRBD1; j_gene: TRBJ1-5; v_gene: TRBV28; CDR3nt: TGTGCCAGCAGTTTGCGACAGGGGAGGGACCAGCCCCAGCATTTT; CDR3aa: CASSLRQGRDQPQHF
abundance: .; d_gene: TRBD1; j_gene: TRBJ2-7; v_gene: TRBV5-6; CDR3nt: TGTGCCAGCAGCTTGGTGGGGACAGGGCGCACGTCCTACGAGCAGTACTTC; CDR3aa: CASSLVGTGRTSYEQYF
abundance: .; d_gene: .; j_gene: TRBJ2-7; v_gene: TRBV6-1; CDR3nt: TGTGCCAGCAGTGACAAAGTTTCAGGGTACTACGAGCAGTACTTC; CDR3aa: CASSDKVSGYYEQYF
abundance: many; d_gene: TRBD1; j_gene: TRBJ2-1; v_gene: TRBV6-6; CDR3nt: TGTGCCAGCAGTTCCGGGACAGGGGACTACAATGAGCAGTTCTTC; CDR3aa: CASSSGTGDYNEQFF
abundance: .; d_gene: .; j_gene: TRBJ2-7; v_gene: TRBV4-1; CDR3nt: TGCGCCAGCAGCCAAGTGAGAGGGAACTACGAGCAGTACTTC; CDR3aa: CASSQVRGNYEQYF
abundance: .; d_gene: .; j_gene: TRBJ1-1; v_gene: TRBV5-8; CDR3nt: TGTGCCAGCAGTTCCCCGGGGGGCTCGGAAGCTTTCTTT; CDR3aa: CASSSPGGSEAFF
abundance: once; d_gene: .; j_gene: TRBJ1-5; v_gene: TRBV28; CDR3nt: TGTGCCAGCAGTTTACTACCCAATCAGCCCCAGCATTTT; CDR3aa: CASSLLPNQPQHF
abundance: .; d_gene: TRBD2; j_gene: TRBJ2-3; v_gene: TRBV5-1; CDR3nt: TGCGCCAGCAGCTTGGGAATTAGCGGGGGGGCAGATACGCAGTATTTT; CDR3aa: CASSLGISGGADTQYF
abundance: .; d_gene: .; j_gene: TRBJ1-1; v_gene: TRBV5-1; CDR3nt: TGCGCCAGCACCGGGGACACGAACACTGAAGCTTTCTTT; CDR3aa: CASTGDTNTEAFF
abundance: once; d_gene: TRBD2; j_gene: TRBJ2-7; v_gene: TRBV7-2; CDR3nt: TGTGCCAGCAGCTTTGGCGGGGGGGCGGCGTACGAGCAGTACTTC; CDR3aa: CASSFGGGAAYEQYF
abundance: .; d_gene: .; j_gene: TRBJ1-2; v_gene: TRBV12-5; CDR3nt: TGTGCTAGTGGGCAGGGCAACTATGGCTACACCTTC; CDR3aa: CASGQGNYGYTF
abundance: few; d_gene: TRBD2; j_gene: TRBJ2-7; v_gene: TRBV7-2; CDR3nt: TGTGCCAGCAGCTTAATAGCGGGTGAGCAGTACTTC; CDR3aa: CASSLIAGEQYF
abundance: .; d_gene: .; j_gene: TRBJ2-7; v_gene: TRBV5-6; CDR3nt: TGTGCCAGCAGCTTGGCCTCGTGGGAGCAGTACTTC; CDR3aa: CASSLASWEQYF
abundance: .; d_gene: TRBD1; j_gene: TRBJ2-7; v_gene: TRBV27; CDR3nt: TGTGCCAGCACCGACAGGGGCCGATACGAGCAGTACTTC; CDR3aa: CASTDRGRYEQYF
abundance: .; d_gene: .; j_gene: TRBJ2-1; v_gene: TRBV7-9; CDR3nt: TGTGCCAGCAGCTTCAGTTGGGATGAGCAGTTCTTC; CDR3aa: CASSFSWDEQFF
abundance: .; d_gene: TRBD1; j_gene: TRBJ2-5; v_gene: TRBV5-1; CDR3nt: TGCGCCAGCAGTTTCACAGTCGGGACAGGGAAAGAGACCCAGTACTTC; CDR3aa: CASSFTVGTGKETQYF
abundance: once; d_gene: TRBD2; j_gene: TRBJ2-1; v_gene: TRBV4-1; CDR3nt: TGCGCCAGCAGCCAACTCCTAAGCAGCGGGGGGACCTACAATGAGCAGTTCTTC; CDR3aa: CASSQLLSSGGTYNEQFF
abundance: few; d_gene: .; j_gene: TRBJ2-2; v_gene: TRBV11-2; CDR3nt: TGTGCCAGCAGCTTATCTGGGGTGAATGGGGAGCTGTTTTTT; CDR3aa: CASSLSGVNGELFF
abundance: .; d_gene: TRBD1; j_gene: TRBJ1-1; v_gene: TRBV6-1; CDR3nt: TGTGCCAGCAGTGAAGCGATGACAGGGGCTACTGAAGCTTTCTTT; CDR3aa: CASSEAMTGATEAFF
abundance: .; d_gene: TRBD2; j_gene: TRBJ2-5; v_gene: TRBV9; CDR3nt: TGTGCCAGCAGCGCTAGCGGGGGGGCCCCCAACCAAGAGACCCAGTACTTC; CDR3aa: CASSASGGAPNQETQYF
abundance: .; d_gene: .; j_gene: TRBJ1-5; v_gene: TRBV19; CDR3nt: TGTGCCAGTGAGGACCGGGGGCTCAATCAGCCCCAGCATTTT; CDR3aa: CASEDRGLNQPQHF
abundance: .; d_gene: .; j_gene: TRBJ1-3; v_gene: TRBV4-1; CDR3nt: TGCGCCAGCAGCCAAGATCTAGGGGGTCTAGCTGGAAACACCATATATTTT; CDR3aa: CASSQDLGGLAGNTIYF
abundance: .; d_gene: TRBD1; j_gene: TRBJ1-2; v_gene: TRBV4-1; CDR3nt: TGCGCCAGCAGCCAAGATCTTACAGGGGGTGACACTTTCTTC; CDR3aa: CASSQDLTGGDTFF
abundance: .; d_gene: .; j_gene: TRBJ2-5; v_gene: TRBV7-9; CDR3nt: TGTGCCAGCAGCTTAGGAGGTAGGACGGACCAAGAGACCCAGTACTTC; CDR3aa: CASSLGGRTDQETQYF
abundance: .; d_gene: .; j_gene: TRBJ2-1; v_gene: TRBV4-1; CDR3nt: TGCGCCAGCAGCCATACCGGCAATGAGCAGTTCTTC; CDR3aa: CASSHTGNEQFF
abundance: .; d_gene: TRBD2; j_gene: TRBJ2-3; v_gene: TRBV15; CDR3nt: TGTGCCACCAGCAGCCCAGTGCGGGGGGTCACAGATACGCAGTATTTT; CDR3aa: CATSSPVRGVTDTQYF
abundance: .; d_gene: .; j_gene: TRBJ1-3; v_gene: TRBV30; CDR3nt: TGTGCCTACGCCCTGGGGGACCTACCGGCCATTGGGTCATATTTT; CDR3aa: CAYALGDLPAIGSYF
abundance: .; d_gene: .; j_gene: TRBJ2-2; v_gene: TRBV10-3; CDR3nt: TGTGCCGGGGGAGAAGGCGCCGGGGAGCTGTTTTTT; CDR3aa: CAGGEGAGELFF
abundance: .; d_gene: .; j_gene: TRBJ2-1; v_gene: TRBV7-6; CDR3nt: TGTGCCAGCAGCCCATGGGGGTCCTACAATGAGCAGTTCTTC; CDR3aa: CASSPWGSYNEQFF
abundance: .; d_gene: TRBD1; j_gene: TRBJ1-5; v_gene: TRBV7-6; CDR3nt: TGTGCCAGCAGCTTAGGGACAGGGGTAAGCAATCAGCCCCAGCATTTT; CDR3aa: CASSLGTGVSNQPQHF
abundance: .; d_gene: .; j_gene: TRBJ2-7; v_gene: TRBV6-5; CDR3nt: TGTGCCAGCAGCCCGGACAGCCGATACGAGCAGTACTTC; CDR3aa: CASSPDSRYEQYF
abundance: few; d_gene: TRBD2; j_gene: TRBJ2-4; v_gene: TRBV27; CDR3nt: TGTGCCAGCAGTTTTTTACCGGGACTAGAAAACATTCAGTACTTC; CDR3aa: CASSFLPGLENIQYF
abundance: .; d_gene: TRBD1; j_gene: TRBJ2-7; v_gene: TRBV19; CDR3nt: TGTGCCAGTAGTCTCCGACAGGGACCGGACGAGCAGTACTTC; CDR3aa: CASSLRQGPDEQYF
abundance: .; d_gene: .; j_gene: TRBJ2-1; v_gene: TRBV13; CDR3nt: TGTGCCAGCAGCTCCCCGTTGGGCAGCGGTGAGCAGTTCTTC; CDR3aa: CASSSPLGSGEQFF
abundance: .; d_gene: .; j_gene: TRBJ2-7; v_gene: TRBV11-2; CDR3nt: TGTGCCAGCAGCTTCAGGGAACAGGAGGATACTTACGAGCAGTACTTC; CDR3aa: CASSFREQEDTYEQYF
abundance: .; d_gene: .; j_gene: TRBJ1-1; v_gene: TRBV10-2; CDR3nt: TGCGCCAGCAGTCTGACGGATATGAACACTGAAGCTTTCTTT; CDR3aa: CASSLTDMNTEAFF